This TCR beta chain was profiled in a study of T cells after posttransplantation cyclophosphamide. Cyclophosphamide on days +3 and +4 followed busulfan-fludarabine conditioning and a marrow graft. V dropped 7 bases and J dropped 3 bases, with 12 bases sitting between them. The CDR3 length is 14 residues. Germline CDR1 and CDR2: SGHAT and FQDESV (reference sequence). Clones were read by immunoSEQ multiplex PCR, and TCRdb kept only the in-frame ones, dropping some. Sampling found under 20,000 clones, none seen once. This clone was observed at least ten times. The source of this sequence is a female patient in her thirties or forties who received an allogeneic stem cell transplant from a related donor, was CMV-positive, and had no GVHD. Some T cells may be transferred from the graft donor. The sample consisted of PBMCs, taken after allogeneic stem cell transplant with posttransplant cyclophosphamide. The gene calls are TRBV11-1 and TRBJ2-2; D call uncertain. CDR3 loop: CASTPGQHTGELFF. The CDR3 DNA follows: TGTGCCAGCACCCCAGGCCAGCACACCGGGGAGCTGTTTTTT. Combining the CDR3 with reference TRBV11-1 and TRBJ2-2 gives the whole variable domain EAEVAQSPRYKITEKSQAVAFWCDPISGHATLYWYRQILGQGPELLVQFQDESVVDDSQLPKDRFSAERLKGVDSTLKIQPAELGDSAMYLCASTPGQHTGELFFGEGSRLTVL.